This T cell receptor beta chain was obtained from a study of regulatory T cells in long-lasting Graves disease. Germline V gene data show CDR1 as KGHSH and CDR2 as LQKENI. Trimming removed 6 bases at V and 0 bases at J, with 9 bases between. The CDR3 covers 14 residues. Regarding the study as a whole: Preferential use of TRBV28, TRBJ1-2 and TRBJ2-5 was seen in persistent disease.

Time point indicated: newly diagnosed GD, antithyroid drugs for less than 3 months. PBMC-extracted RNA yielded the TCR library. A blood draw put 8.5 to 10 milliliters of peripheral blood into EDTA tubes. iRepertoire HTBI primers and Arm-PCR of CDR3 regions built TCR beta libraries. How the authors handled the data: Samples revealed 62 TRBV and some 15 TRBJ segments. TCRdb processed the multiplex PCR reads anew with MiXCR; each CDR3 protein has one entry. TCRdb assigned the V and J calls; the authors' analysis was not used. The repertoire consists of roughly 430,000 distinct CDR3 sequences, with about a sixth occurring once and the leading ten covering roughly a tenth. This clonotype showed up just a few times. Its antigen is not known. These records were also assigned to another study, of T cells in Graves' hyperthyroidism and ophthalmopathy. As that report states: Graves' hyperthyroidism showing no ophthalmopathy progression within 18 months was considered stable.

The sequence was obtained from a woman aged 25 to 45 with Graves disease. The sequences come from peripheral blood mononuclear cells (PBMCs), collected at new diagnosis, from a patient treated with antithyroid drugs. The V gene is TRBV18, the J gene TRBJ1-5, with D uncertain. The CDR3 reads CASSAAHSNQPQHF. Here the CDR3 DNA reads TGTGCCAGCTCGGCGGCCCATAGCAATCAGCCCCAGCATTTT. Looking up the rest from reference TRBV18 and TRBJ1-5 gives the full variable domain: NAGVMQNPRHLVRRRGQEARLRCSPMKGHSHVYWYRQLPEEGLKFMVYLQKENIIDESGMPKERFSAEFPKEGPSILRIQQVVRGDSAAYFCASSAAHSNQPQHFGDGTRLSIL.